This T cell receptor beta chain originates from a study of CD8+ T cells in alopecia areata. Across the whole study: Tofacitinib treatment spanned 6 to 18 months, with 6 months off drug afterward.

V shed 4 bases and J shed 3 bases, with 11 bases lying between them. CDR3 size: 14 residues. Looked up from germline, CDR1 is SGHRS and CDR2 is YFSETQ. The sample's treatment: oral pan-JAK inhibitor, 5-10 mg twice daily. About this clone itself: As yet, its antigen is unknown.

Following RNA extraction, reverse transcription yielded cDNA that acted as the sequencing template. The repertoire was sequenced with immunoSEQ multiplex PCR; TCRdb's copy has only in-frame clones and lacks some. The sample lists roughly 200,000 clones; about 53% were seen once. Study results and caveats: Tofacitinib significantly brought down scalp clonality and expanded CD8+ clones among top 100. One nonresponder leaves baseline CD8+ expansion's link to response uncertain.

The gene calls are TRBV5-1 and TRBJ1-5; D gene uncertain. The specimen comprised CD8+ T cells sorted from blood, sampled at week 24, from a patient treated with tofacitinib. This TCR was recovered from a human donor with alopecia areata. CDR3: CASSEGFDNQPQHF. As DNA, the CDR3 is TGCGCCAGCAGCGAGGGATTTGACAATCAGCCCCAGCATTTT.